The rows below give T cell receptor beta chains drawn from one sample of a study of cytomegalovirus exposure and HLA in healthy donors. Here immunoSEQ multiplex PCR was the method, and the copy in TCRdb shows in-frame clones only, minus some. The data hold about 190,000 clones, with around three quarters observed a single time. The sample was PBMCs. The receptors were sampled from a woman aged 18-30 years in good health and CMV-seronegative. Both conserved end residues are part of each CDR3. The D gene is left open where the match is weak. Only some rows state a clone size, as once, few, many or a class for expanded clones.

clone_size	d_call	v_call	j_call	cdr3_aa	cdr3_nt
-	-	TRBV4-1	TRBJ2-1	CASSQPNPGTRDGYEQFF	TGCGCCAGCAGCCAACCGAACCCCGGGACTCGGGATGGCTATGAGCAGTTCTTC
-	-	TRBV9	TRBJ1-3	CASSVGQINTIYF	TGTGCCAGCAGCGTAGGACAGATAAACACCATATATTTT
once	TRBD2	TRBV19	TRBJ2-7	CATSGLAGGLEQYF	TGTGCCACCAGTGGTCTAGCGGGAGGTCTCGAGCAGTACTTC
-	TRBD1	TRBV27	TRBJ2-7	CASSPYRGEQYF	TGTGCCAGCAGCCCCTACAGGGGCGAGCAGTACTTC
-	TRBD2	TRBV5-1	TRBJ2-7	CASSLPLAGGGGEQYF	TGCGCCAGCAGCTTGCCTCTAGCGGGAGGAGGGGGGGAGCAGTACTTC
-	-	TRBV4-1	TRBJ1-1	CASRGLNTEAFF	TGCGCCAGCAGGGGCCTGAACACTGAAGCTTTCTTT
-	-	TRBV2	TRBJ2-7	CATTSSPSYEQYF	TGTGCCACCACCAGTTCGCCCAGCTACGAGCAGTACTTC
-	TRBD1	TRBV11-1	TRBJ2-3	CASSDRDRGPDTQYF	TGTGCCAGCAGCGACCGGGACAGGGGGCCGGATACGCAGTATTTT
once	TRBD2	TRBV18	TRBJ2-3	CASSPTLAGGTDTQYF	TGTGCCAGCTCACCTACACTAGCGGGAGGAACAGATACGCAGTATTTT
-	TRBD1	TRBV2	TRBJ1-5	CASSLRQGNSNQPQHF	TGTGCCAGCAGCCTAAGACAGGGAAATAGCAATCAGCCCCAGCATTTT
-	TRBD1	TRBV19	TRBJ1-2	CASSPTGAGGYGYTF	TGTGCCAGTAGTCCAACAGGGGCCGGGGGCTATGGCTACACCTTC
-	TRBD1	TRBV23-1	TRBJ1-4	CASARTGVEKLFF	TGCGCCAGCGCAAGGACAGGGGTTGAAAAACTGTTTTTT
-	TRBD1	TRBV9	TRBJ2-7	CASSVEAGGLHEQYF	TGTGCCAGCAGCGTAGAGGCAGGGGGCTTGCACGAGCAGTACTTC
-	-	TRBV28	TRBJ2-7	CASSLIRGVYEQYF	TGTGCCAGCAGTTTAATCAGGGGGGTCTACGAGCAGTACTTC
-	-	TRBV12-2	TRBJ2-5	CASRLLCGRGGAETQYF	TGTGCAAGTCGCTTATTATGTGGGCGGGGGGGCGCGGAGACCCAGTACTTC
-	-	TRBV2	TRBJ2-7	CASSEWAGSYYEQYF	TGTGCCAGCAGTGAATGGGCAGGTTCATACTACGAGCAGTACTTC
-	-	TRBV21-1	TRBJ2-2	CASSKVFLHKNTGELFF	TGTGCCAGCAGCAAAGTTTTCTTGCACAAGAACACCGGGGAGCTGTTTTTT
-	-	TRBV27	TRBJ1-1	CASIAMRPPKNTEAFF	TGTGCCAGCATAGCCATGAGGCCTCCTAAGAACACTGAAGCTTTCTTT
-	TRBD2	TRBV7-6	TRBJ2-1	CASSLVAGGEDEQFF	TGTGCCAGCAGCTTAGTTGCGGGGGGGGAAGATGAGCAGTTCTTC
-	-	TRBV6-1	TRBJ2-3	CATGPGETDTQYF	TGTGCCACCGGTCCCGGAGAGACAGATACGCAGTATTTT
-	-	TRBV4-2	TRBJ1-2	CASSQDKTGYGYTF	TGTGCCAGCAGCCAAGATAAAACAGGGTATGGCTACACCTTC
once	-	TRBV2	TRBJ1-2	CASSERVYYGYTF	TGTGCCAGCAGTGAACGCGTCTACTATGGCTACACCTTC
-	-	TRBV28	TRBJ1-6	CASSIQPNSPLHF	TGTGCCAGCAGTATACAGCCTAATTCACCCCTCCACTTT
-	-	TRBV6-5	TRBJ1-3	CASSYSEGFTRNTIYF	TGTGCCAGCAGTTACTCAGAGGGATTCACTAGAAACACCATATATTTT
-	-	TRBV6-5	TRBJ1-4	CASTGGPNEKLFF	TGTGCCAGCACCGGGGGGCCTAATGAAAAACTGTTTTTT
-	-	TRBV6-1	TRBJ1-1	CASSEKWGTGLGRNTEAFF	TGTGCCAGCAGTGAAAAGTGGGGCACAGGGCTGGGTAGAAACACTGAAGCTTTCTTT
-	-	TRBV6-6	TRBJ1-5	CASTPRGGGMHQPQHF	TGTGCCAGCACCCCCCGAGGGGGGGGTATGCATCAGCCCCAGCATTTT
few	TRBD1	TRBV30	TRBJ2-7	CAWSSRTGEYEQYF	TGTGCCTGGAGTTCTCGGACAGGAGAATACGAGCAGTACTTC
-	-	TRBV28	TRBJ1-1	CAIGGQNTEAFF	TGTGCCATCGGGGGTCAGAACACTGAAGCTTTCTTT